One sample yielded the 15 T cell receptor beta chains listed below, sequenced in a study of blood T cell repertoires in COVID-19. Generated by immunoSEQ multiplex PCR, the TCRdb table keeps only in-frame clones and is missing some. The table records some 230,000 clones, 80% to 90% of them present only once. The sequencing sample was made of peripheral blood. The receptors originated from a man aged 40-55 years with acute or convalescent COVID-19.

The CDR3 loop reads CASTLGNTIYF. The DNA of the CDR3 is TGTGCCAGCACCTTGGGCAACACCATATATTTT. The chain has TRBV12-3 or TRBV12-4 and TRBJ1-3; no clear D. The CDR3 totals 11 residues. Trimming took 7 bases from V and 7 from J, leaving 8 bases between them.

This clone was seen at least ten times. V is TRBV2 and J is TRBJ1-5; D unresolved. The CDR3 is 15 residues long. The V gene lost 6 bases and the J gene lost 0 bases, with 12 bases spanning the gap. CDR1 and CDR2 (germline): SNHLY, FYNNEI. CDR3 sequence reads: CASRGGGHSNQPQHF. The CDR3 nucleotides read TGTGCCAGCAGGGGCGGCGGGCATAGCAATCAGCCCCAGCATTTT. Full variable domain (outside the CDR3, taken from reference TRBV2 and TRBJ1-5): EPEVTQTPSHQVTQMGQEVILRCVPISNHLYFYWYRQILGQKVEFLVSFYNNEISEKSEIFDDQFSVERPDGSNFTLKIRSTKLEDSAMYFCASRGGGHSNQPQHFGDGTRLSIL.

The J gene is TRBJ2-2, the V gene TRBV5-1; TRBD1 matches 7 bases. The CDR3 is 17 amino acids. The V and J ends lost 3 bases and 4 bases, in that order; junction bases with no gene match: 12. CDR1 and CDR2 from the germline V gene are SGHRS and YFSETQ. In DNA, the CDR3 is TGCGCCAGCAGCTACTGGACCGCGGCAGGGGGCACCGGGGAGCTGTTTTTT. Its translation is CASSYWTAAGGTGELFF.

The genes are TRBV13 and TRBJ2-7, with D maybe TRBD2 (5 bases). CDR1 is PRHDT, CDR2 FYEKMQ, per germline (reference sequence). This CDR3 spans 14 amino acids. The V and J ends lost 5 bases and 4 bases respectively, with 15 bases between them. DNA of the CDR3: TGTGCCAGCAGCCCCGGGGATAATAATTACGAGCAGTACTTC. Its translation is CASSPGDNNYEQYF.

The rearrangement links TRBV11-3 to TRBJ2-3, with D possibly TRBD2 on 5 matching bases. Germline V gene sequence: CDR1 SGHNT, CDR2 YENEEA. V lost 5 bases, J lost 4 bases, and 13 bases lay in between. There are 14 residues in the CDR3. This CDR3 is CASSHRTPSDTQYF. CDR3 DNA: TGTGCCAGCAGCCATAGGACTCCGTCAGATACGCAGTATTTT.

The rearrangement joins TRBV5-6 to TRBJ2-2; possibly TRBD1 for D (5 bases). The CDR3 is made up of 15 amino acids. Germline assignment: CDR1 SGHDT and CDR2 YYEEEE. The V end was cut by 4 bases, the J end by 2 bases, with 12 bases between. Here the CDR3 DNA reads TGTGCCAGCAGCCCGAGACAGATTAACACCGGGGAGCTGTTTTTT. This encodes CASSPRQINTGELFF.

The V call is TRBV5-1, the J call TRBJ1-1; maybe TRBD1 (5 bases). CDR3 length: 13 residues. Germline assignment: CDR1 SGHRS and CDR2 YFSETQ. V lost 4 bases and J lost 5, with 12 bases in between. CDR3 sequence: CASSPAGWTEAFF. The CDR3 DNA reads TGCGCCAGCAGCCCCGCAGGGTGGACTGAAGCTTTCTTT.

The V call is TRBV9, the J call TRBJ1-4, with 8 bases identical to TRBD1. The trim removed 0 bases at V and 5 bases at J, leaving 9 bases unmatched. Germline values: CDR1 SGDLS, CDR2 YYNGEE. This CDR3 spans 17 amino acids. This CDR3 reads CASSVAGQGRGNEKLFF. In DNA, the CDR3 is TGTGCCAGCAGCGTAGCCGGACAGGGCCGGGGGAATGAAAAACTGTTTTTT.

V and J are TRBV7-3 and TRBJ2-2, with D perhaps TRBD1 (6 bases). The CDR3 consists of 15 residues. Germline V gene data show CDR1 as SGHTA and CDR2 as FQGTGA. V was clipped by 5 bases and J by 4 bases, with 14 bases between them. This CDR3 is CASSTQGLGTGELFF. The CDR3 DNA reads TGTGCCAGCAGCACACAGGGTCTGGGCACCGGGGAGCTGTTTTTT.

The chain recombines TRBV28 with TRBJ1-2, with D perhaps TRBD1 (6 bases). This CDR3 comprises 15 residues. Germline V gene lookup returns CDR1 MDHEN and CDR2 SYDVKM. Trimming removed 3 bases at V and 6 bases at J, with 17 bases between. The CDR3 reads CASSFYRAAGDGYTF. For the CDR3, the DNA is TGTGCCAGCAGTTTTTACAGGGCTGCTGGTGATGGCTACACCTTC.

The chain carries TRBV7-8 and TRBJ2-2, with D possibly matching TRBD2 (6 bases). Trimming removed 3 bases from V and 3 bases from J, with 8 bases in between. The germline gives CDR1 SGHVS, CDR2 FQNEAQ. The CDR3 runs 14 residues. In DNA form, the CDR3 reads TGTGCCAGCAGCTTTCAGCGGGACACCGGGGAGCTGTTTTTT. Its protein is CASSFQRDTGELFF.

Remarks on this clone: Other nucleotide sequences from this sample produce the same CDR3. J is TRBJ1-1 and V is TRBV19; tentatively, D is TRBD1 (6 bases). Germline values: CDR1 LNHDA, CDR2 SQIVND (reference sequence). V dropped 5 bases and J dropped 5 bases, with 12 bases sitting between them. CDR3 size: 13 residues. The CDR3 DNA follows: TGTGCCAGTAGTGTTACAGGGAATACTGAAGCTTTCTTT. Translated: CASSVTGNTEAFF.

The chain couples TRBV28 to TRBJ1-4; D is perhaps TRBD1 (5 bases). CDR1 is MDHEN, CDR2 SYDVKM, per germline. The length of the CDR3 is 15 residues. V was shortened by 3 bases and J by 4 bases, with 12 bases between the two germline ends. CDR3 bases: TGTGCCAGCAGTTTTGAGGGACTGAGTAATGAAAAACTGTTTTTT. Amino acids: CASSFEGLSNEKLFF.

The chain carries TRBV28 and TRBJ1-5; 9 bases are a match to TRBD1. This CDR3 comprises 15 residues. V gave up 7 bases and J gave up 3 bases; unmatched junction bases: 7. Germline CDR1 reads MDHEN; CDR2 reads SYDVKM. Here the CDR3 reads CASKSGQGSNQPQHF. For the CDR3, the DNA is TGTGCCAGCAAGTCGGGACAGGGATCCAATCAGCCCCAGCATTTT. Drawing the rest from reference TRBV28 and TRBJ1-5, the complete variable domain is DVKVTQSSRYLVKRTGEKVFLECVQDMDHENMFWYRQDPGLGLRLIYFSYDVKMKEKGDIPEGYSVSREKKERFSLILESASTNQTSMYLCASKSGQGSNQPQHFGDGTRLSIL.

The chain has TRBV5-1 and TRBJ1-1; D unclear. CDR3 length: 15 residues. Germline CDR1 and CDR2: SGHRS and YFSETQ. With 0 bases removed from V and 3 bases from J, the gap between germline ends came to 12 bases. Here the CDR3 reads CASSLGSGSYTEAFF. The DNA for the CDR3 is TGCGCCAGCAGCTTGGGGTCGGGGAGTTACACTGAAGCTTTCTTT. The full variable domain, completed using reference TRBV5-1 and TRBJ1-1, is KAGVTQTPRYLIKTRGQQVTLSCSPISGHRSVSWYQQTPGQGLQFLFEYFSETQRNKGNFPGRFSGRQFSNSRSEMNVSTLELGDSALYLCASSLGSGSYTEAFFGQGTRLTVV.